Sequencing of this T cell receptor (beta chain) was carried out in a study of breast tumors, draining lymph nodes, adjacent tissues (TCRdb year 2016). With regard to the full study: The study compared TCR beta repertoires across tumor, adjacent nontumor tissue and axillary lymph nodes from breast cancer patients. The study aimed to assess the relationships and possible T-cell exchange between tumor, surrounding tissue and draining lymph node repertoires in human breast cancer.

Sequencing used an Illumina HiSeq 2000. TCR beta chain libraries were generated by multiplex PCR amplification. The amplified TCR beta chain products were analyzed by high-throughput sequencing. The public reads were quality trimmed at Q25 with fastp and then assembled into clones with MiXCR by TCRdb, keeping productive beta chains. Every CDR3 protein is listed once, alongside the most common genes and DNA of its rows. This sample lists about 180,000 distinct CDR3 sequences; roughly a third were detected once. Around 4% of the sample belongs to the ten largest clones. This clonotype showed up many times. Its antigen is still unknown. No base-level quality is on record; no much larger clone is a single base apart. The lymph node samples were taken from the axillary draining lymph nodes of breast cancer patients. Results and caveats for the whole study, not just this receptor: Rather than being directly demonstrated, the conclusion that tumor T cells originate in lymph nodes was presented as consistent with a hypothesis. A scenario in which most tumor T cells derive from the lymph node and then expand within tumor tissue was judged to be consistent with the data. T-cell repertoire diversity in tumors was found to be lower than in lymph nodes but higher than in nontumor tissue, and preferential V and J gene usage was observed. Tumor and nontumor tissue repertoires were found to be significantly more similar in luminal-like than in basal-like breast cancer.

Spanning cysteine to phenylalanine, the CDR3 consists of 14 amino acids. CDR3 DNA is the only sequence kept; it has 42 bases, read in frame from the first base. Trimming removed 2 bases from V and 4 bases from J; the gene matches leave 6 bases unexplained. The CDR1 and CDR2 encoded by the germline V gene (reference sequence) are DFQATT and SNEGSKA. The clonotype originates from a female donor with breast cancer. Some clones in this sample may be carry-over from other donors' samples. Sequencing used axillary lymph node tissue. The rearranged chain carries TRBV20-1 and TRBJ2-7, with 9 bases matching TRBD1. The CDR3 is CSARSDRGMYEQYF. The DNA sequence is as follows: TGCAGTGCTAGATCGGACAGGGGAATGTACGAGCAGTACTTC.